This entry lists 6 T cell receptor beta chains sequenced from one sample in a study of cytomegalovirus exposure and HLA in healthy donors. Clones were sequenced by immunoSEQ multiplex PCR, and TCRdb holds only the in-frame ones, with some missing. Counted here are some 100,000 clones, approximately 88% occurring once; the ten biggest clones make up approximately 2%. The sequenced sample was PBMCs. These receptors were obtained from a man aged 18 to 35 in good health and CMV-seronegative.

V usage is TRBV28 and J usage is TRBJ1-1, with 9 bases matching TRBD1. CDR1 is MDHEN and CDR2 is SYDVKM in the germline V gene. The CDR3 is 16 amino acids. V lost 3 bases, J lost 11 bases, and 16 bases stayed unmatched. CDR3 protein: CASSLDDGTGILRAFF. The CDR3 bases are TGTGCCAGCAGTTTGGACGATGGGACAGGGATACTCCGGGCTTTCTTT. Full variable domain (missing parts from reference TRBV28 and TRBJ1-1): DVKVTQSSRYLVKRTGEKVFLECVQDMDHENMFWYRQDPGLGLRLIYFSYDVKMKEKGDIPEGYSVSREKKERFSLILESASTNQTSMYLCASSLDDGTGILRAFFGQGTRLTVV.

The chain links TRBV19 to TRBJ2-7, with 9 nucleotides matching TRBD1. The CDR3 is 16 residues long. V gave up 1 base and J gave up 2 bases; unmatched junction bases: 6. Germline CDR1 reads LNHDA; CDR2 reads SQIVND (reference sequence). CDR3 sequence: CASSIVAGTGTYEQYF. The DNA of the CDR3 is TGTGCCAGTAGTATAGTTGCCGGGACAGGGACCTACGAGCAGTACTTC.

The V call is TRBV10-1, the J call TRBJ2-1; the match to TRBD2 covers 12 bases. This CDR3 comprises 16 residues. Losses at the gene ends were 2 bases for V and 5 bases for J; bases not matched to a gene: 4. Germline CDR1 is WNHNN and CDR2 is SYGVQD (reference sequence). For the CDR3, the DNA is TGCGCCAGCAGTGAGACGCGACTAGCGGGAGACAATGAGCAGTTCTTC. This codes for CASSETRLAGDNEQFF.

The chain is built from TRBV28 and TRBJ2-1, with TRBD1 matching over 8 bases. V trimming: 9 bases; J trimming: 1 base; junction bases outside the gene matches: 8. Germline V gives CDR1 MDHEN, CDR2 SYDVKM. The CDR3 spans 15 residues. The CDR3 DNA sequence: TGTGCCAGTAAACGGACAGGGAGTTCCTACAATGAGCAGTTCTTC. It yields the protein CASKRTGSSYNEQFF.

This chain joins TRBV10-2 and TRBJ2-7; TRBD1 matches 12 bases. The CDR3 extends over 16 amino acids. Germline V CDR1 and CDR2: WSHSY, SAAADI. Trimming cost V 3 bases and J 0 bases; bases outside gene matches: 3. Here the CDR3 reads CASSDPGQGASYEQYF. The CDR3 nucleotides read TGCGCCAGCAGTGACCCGGGACAGGGGGCCTCCTACGAGCAGTACTTC.

This chain uses TRBV9 with TRBJ2-2; the match to TRBD2 covers 11 bases. This CDR3 has 18 residues. V was clipped by 3 bases and J by 6 bases; unmatched bases: 13. Germline values: CDR1 SGDLS, CDR2 YYNGEE. CDR3 sequence: CASSEGKIAGGRAGELFF. CDR3 coding DNA: TGTGCCAGCAGCGAGGGAAAGATAGCGGGAGGGAGAGCCGGGGAGCTGTTTTTT.